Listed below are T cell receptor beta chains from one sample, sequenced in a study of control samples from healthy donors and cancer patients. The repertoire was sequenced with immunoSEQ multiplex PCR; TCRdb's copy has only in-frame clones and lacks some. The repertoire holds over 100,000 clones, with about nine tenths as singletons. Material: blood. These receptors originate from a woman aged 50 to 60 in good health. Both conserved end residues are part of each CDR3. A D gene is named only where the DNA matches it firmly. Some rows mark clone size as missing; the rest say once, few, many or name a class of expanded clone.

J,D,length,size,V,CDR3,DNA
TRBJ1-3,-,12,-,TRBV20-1,CSASQGGNTIYF,TGCAGTGCTAGTCAGGGTGGAAACACCATATATTTT
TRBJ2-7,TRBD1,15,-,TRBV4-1,CASSQGGQGTYEQYF,TGCGCCAGCAGCCAAGGGGGACAGGGAACCTACGAGCAGTACTTC
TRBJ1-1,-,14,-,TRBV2,CASSEGAENTEAFF,TGTGCCAGCAGTGAAGGGGCGGAGAACACTGAAGCTTTCTTT
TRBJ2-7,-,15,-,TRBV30,CAWRLQGGNTNEQYF,TGTGCCTGGAGGCTACAGGGGGGGAACACTAACGAGCAGTACTTC
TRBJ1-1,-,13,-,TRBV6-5,CAVSTSKNTEAFF,TGTGCCGTTTCGACATCGAAGAACACTGAAGCTTTCTTT
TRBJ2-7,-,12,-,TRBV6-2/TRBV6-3,CASSYPAWEQYF,TGTGCCAGCAGTTACCCGGCATGGGAGCAGTACTTC
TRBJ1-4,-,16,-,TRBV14,CASSQDAGTVVEKLFF,TGTGCCAGCAGCCAGGATGCCGGGACGGTGGTTGAAAAACTGTTTTTT
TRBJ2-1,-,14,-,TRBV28,CASSLNSPADEQFF,TGTGCCAGCAGTTTAAATTCCCCCGCGGATGAGCAGTTCTTC
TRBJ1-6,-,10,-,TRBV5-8,CASSLGPLHF,TGTGCCAGCAGCTTAGGACCCCTCCACTTT
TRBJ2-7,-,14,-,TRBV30,CAWGRTGSSYEQYF,TGTGCCTGGGGACGGACCGGGAGCTCCTACGAGCAGTACTTC
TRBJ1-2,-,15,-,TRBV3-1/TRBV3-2,CASRLRAGANYGYTF,TGTGCCAGCAGGCTTAGAGCGGGGGCTAACTATGGCTACACCTTC
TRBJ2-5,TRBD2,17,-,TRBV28,CASSFLVGLAAEETQYF,TGTGCCAGCAGTTTCCTCGTAGGACTAGCGGCAGAGGAGACCCAGTACTTC
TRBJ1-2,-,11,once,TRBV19,CASRGAFRDTF,TGTGCCAGTAGAGGGGCCTTTCGGGACACCTTC
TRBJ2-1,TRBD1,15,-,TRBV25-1,CASSLDRGTYNEQFF,TGTGCCAGCAGCCTCGACAGGGGTACCTACAATGAGCAGTTCTTC
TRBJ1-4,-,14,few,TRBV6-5,CASGRSVNNEKLFF,TGTGCCAGCGGACGAAGTGTCAATAATGAAAAACTGTTTTTT
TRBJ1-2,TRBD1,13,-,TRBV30,CAWSVQGANGYTF,TGTGCCTGGAGTGTTCAGGGGGCAAATGGCTACACCTTC
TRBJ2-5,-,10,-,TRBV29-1,CSAWIETQYF,TGCAGCGCGTGGATAGAGACCCAGTACTTC
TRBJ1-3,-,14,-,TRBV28,CATGLSSSGNTIYF,TGTGCCACCGGACTTTCGAGCTCTGGAAACACCATATATTTT
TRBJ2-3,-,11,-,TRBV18,CASSPTDTQYF,TGTGCCAGCTCACCGACAGATACGCAGTATTTT
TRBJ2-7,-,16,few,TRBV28,CASTSRGGHSSYEQYF,TGTGCCAGCACCTCCCGCGGGGGCCACAGCTCCTACGAGCAGTACTTC
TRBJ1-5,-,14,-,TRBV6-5,CASSSGRVNQPQHF,TGTGCCAGCAGTTCGGGCAGGGTGAACCAGCCCCAGCATTTT
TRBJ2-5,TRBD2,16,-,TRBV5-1,CASSSKGTSGKETQYF,TGCGCCAGCAGCTCCAAAGGGACTAGCGGAAAAGAGACCCAGTACTTC
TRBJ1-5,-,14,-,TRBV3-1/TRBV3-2,CASSHRQVNQPQHF,TGTGCCAGCAGCCATAGACAGGTCAATCAGCCCCAGCATTTT
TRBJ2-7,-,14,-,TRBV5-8,CASSFWGIGGEQYF,TGTGCCAGCAGCTTTTGGGGCATCGGGGGCGAGCAGTACTTC
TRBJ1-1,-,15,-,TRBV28,CASSSGGSLNTEAFF,TGTGCCAGCAGTTCAGGCGGCAGTCTGAACACTGAAGCTTTCTTT